One and the same sample provided the 11 T cell receptor beta chains below, sequenced in a study of T cell responses to AZD1222 COVID-19 vaccine. TCRdb's copy holds only in-frame clones and misses some; the assay was immunoSEQ multiplex PCR. The profile shows under 95,000 clones, approximately 90% of them singletons. This sample comprised peripheral blood, obtained on day 0 of AZD1222 vaccination. These TCRs come from an adult in good health.

This clone was seen a single time. The J gene is TRBJ2-1, the V gene TRBV2, with a weak D call TRBD1 (5 bases). The CDR3 length is 18 residues. In germline, CDR1 is SNHLY, CDR2 FYNNEI. The V and J ends lost 1 base and 12 bases respectively, with 28 bases between them. The CDR3 DNA reads TGTGCCAGCAGTGAAGGGCACCTATGGGGCAGTGGGGCGAGTGGGCAGTTCTTC. Protein product: CASSEGHLWGSGASGQFF.

This chain joins TRBV5-4 and TRBJ2-1, with 8 nucleotides matching TRBD2. The CDR3 is 15 amino acids. Germline V gene data show CDR1 as SGHNT and CDR2 as YYREEE (reference sequence). J gave up 8 bases and V 5 bases, and 12 bases lay outside the gene matches. CDR3 region: CASRVGTGGLDEQFF. DNA for the CDR3: TGTGCCAGCAGGGTAGGGACGGGGGGGCTAGATGAGCAGTTCTTC.

The gene calls are TRBV11-2 and TRBJ2-1, with 10 bases matching TRBD2. The length of the CDR3 is 19 residues. V lost 5 bases, J lost 1 base, and 14 bases stayed unmatched. The germline V gene has CDR1 SGHAT and CDR2 FQNNGV. CDR3 DNA sequence: TGTGCCAGCAGCCCACGTGGGGGGCTAGCGGGAGAGTCCTACAATGAGCAGTTCTTC. Translating gives CASSPRGGLAGESYNEQFF.

The chain uses TRBV5-4 and TRBJ1-3; D is unclear. CDR3 length: 15 amino acids. The V end lost 0 bases, the J end lost 0 bases, and 7 bases lay between the germline ends. Per the germline V gene, CDR1 is SGHNT and CDR2 is YYREEE (reference sequence). The CDR3 bases are TGTGCCAGCAGCTTGGATCTGTACTCTGGAAACACCATATATTTT. It encodes CASSLDLYSGNTIYF.

The rearrangement joins TRBV29-1 to TRBJ2-7; the match to TRBD2 covers 11 bases. Trimming cost V 3 bases and J 7 bases; bases outside gene matches: 14. Per germline, CDR1 SQVTM and CDR2 ANQGSEA. This CDR3 has 16 amino acids. The CDR3 spells CSVDGLAGGPSQEQYF. The CDR3 nucleotides read TGCAGCGTTGATGGGCTAGCGGGAGGCCCGTCCCAAGAGCAGTACTTC.

This clone showed up just a few times. The rearrangement joins TRBV6-6 to TRBJ1-5; 9 bases match TRBD1. From germline, CDR1 is MNHNY and CDR2 SVGAGI (reference sequence). The CDR3 has 16 residues. V gave up 4 bases and J gave up 1 base; unmatched junction bases: 5. The CDR3 here is CASSSPGTGSNQPQHF. CDR3 sequence (DNA): TGTGCCAGCAGTTCCCCCGGGACAGGGAGCAATCAGCCCCAGCATTTT.

The chain employs TRBV29-1 and TRBJ2-2, with 14 bases lining up with TRBD2. The trim removed 6 bases at V and 1 base at J, leaving 7 bases unmatched. The germline V gene encodes CDR1 SQVTM and CDR2 ANQGSEA. This CDR3 has 17 amino acids. For the CDR3, the DNA is TGCAGCGTCCGTCCCGGGACTAGCGGGGGGAACACCGGGGAGCTGTTTTTT. Protein sequence: CSVRPGTSGGNTGELFF.

The chain employs TRBV28 and TRBJ2-1; TRBD2 is a possible D gene (6 bases). The V end lost 5 bases, the J end lost 0 bases, and 14 bases lay between the germline ends. CDR3 length: 16 residues. Germline loops: CDR1 MDHEN, CDR2 SYDVKM. CDR3 in amino acids: CASSPRGSLSYNEQFF. The CDR3 DNA reads as TGTGCCAGCAGTCCTCGGGGGTCCCTCTCCTACAATGAGCAGTTCTTC. The complete variable domain, with remaining parts taken from reference TRBV28 and TRBJ2-1, reads DVKVTQSSRYLVKRTGEKVFLECVQDMDHENMFWYRQDPGLGLRLIYFSYDVKMKEKGDIPEGYSVSREKKERFSLILESASTNQTSMYLCASSPRGSLSYNEQFFGPGTRLTVL.

V is TRBV4-1 and J is TRBJ1-3; D call uncertain. This CDR3 has 16 residues. The germline CDR1 and CDR2 sequences are MGHRA and YSYEKL. V gave up 2 bases and J gave up 2 bases, with 13 bases separating them. Written as DNA, the CDR3 is TGCGCCAGCAGCCAACCGACTGGGCTCCCTGGAAACACCATATATTTT. Encoded protein: CASSQPTGLPGNTIYF.

The chain carries TRBV9 and TRBJ2-2; 7 positions agree with TRBD2. The CDR3 loop spans 17 amino acids. Unmatched junction bases numbered 9, after V lost 1 base and J lost 3 bases. Germline CDR1 and CDR2: SGDLS and YYNGEE. CDR3 coding DNA: TGTGCCAGCAGCGTATCTGTGGGGGGGATCCACACCGGGGAGCTGTTTTTT. Translation: CASSVSVGGIHTGELFF. The variable domain in full, with the rest retrieved from reference TRBV9 and TRBJ2-2, is DSGVTQTPKHLITATGQRVTLRCSPRSGDLSVYWYQQSLDQGLQFLIQYYNGEERAKGNILERFSAQQFPDLHSELNLSSLELGDSALYFCASSVSVGGIHTGELFFGEGSRLTVL.

The genes are TRBV3-1 (or the pseudogene TRBV3-2) and TRBJ2-7; 13 nucleotides agree with TRBD2. The CDR3 is 18 amino acids. Germline V CDR1 and CDR2: LGHDT, YNNKEL (reference sequence). The V segment lost 0 bases and the J segment 7 bases; nucleotides outside the gene matches: 12. CDR3 loop: CASSQDLTSGRSQKEQYF. CDR3 DNA sequence: TGTGCCAGCAGCCAAGATCTGACTAGCGGGAGGTCACAAAAAGAGCAGTACTTC.